Below are 10 T cell receptor beta chains sequenced from a single sample in a study of cytomegalovirus exposure and HLA in healthy donors. It was with 60 Vbeta and 13 Jbeta primers that the PCR ran. Profiling relied on immunoSEQ multiplex PCR, and the TCRdb table lists in-frame clones only, not all of them. The data show under 150,000 clones, 81% seen once. Material: PBMCs. The receptors shown here come from a man aged 18 to 30 in good health and CMV-seronegative.

The rearrangement uses TRBV11-2 and TRBJ2-5; possibly TRBD2 for D (6 bases). Trimming took off 0 bases at V and 5 bases at J, with 13 bases between the two ends. The CDR3 length is 15 residues. From germline, CDR1 is SGHAT and CDR2 FQNNGV. CDR3 amino acids: CASSLEGGNGETQYF. CDR3 nucleotides: TGTGCCAGCAGCTTAGAGGGCGGGAACGGGGAGACCCAGTACTTC.

The chain is built from TRBV4-1 and TRBJ2-3, with D maybe TRBD1 (5 bases). The CDR3 totals 15 residues. V was cut by 0 bases and J by 1 base, with 8 bases left in between. Germline CDR1 MGHRA, CDR2 YSYEKL. CDR3 bases: TGCGCCAGCAGCCAAGAACTACAGGGCACAGATACGCAGTATTTT. Translated: CASSQELQGTDTQYF.

The V gene is TRBV10-1, the J gene TRBJ2-2; TRBD2 matches at 14 bases. The CDR3 is 18 amino acids. Germline CDR1 and CDR2: WNHNN and SYGVQD (reference sequence). Trimming at V came to 2 bases and at J to 7 bases, leaving 9 bases not matched to a gene. The CDR3 protein is CASSERPGLAGAGGELFF. CDR3 DNA sequence: TGCGCCAGCAGTGAGAGACCGGGACTAGCGGGGGCGGGCGGGGAGCTGTTTTTT.

Only one count was recorded for this clone. The rearrangement uses TRBV10-3 and TRBJ1-1; D gene unclear. Germline values: CDR1 ENHRY, CDR2 SYGVKD. The ends were cut back, 3 bases at V and 3 bases at J, with 2 bases in the middle. The CDR3 has 11 residues. The DNA for the CDR3 is TGTGCCATCAGTGACGACACTGAAGCTTTCTTT. Amino acids: CAISDDTEAFF.

In this sample, this clone turned up once. The V gene is TRBV5-1, the J gene TRBJ1-4; a possible D gene is TRBD1 (5 bases). Trimming left V 1 base short and J 7 bases short, with 14 bases between. The germline V gene has CDR1 SGHRS and CDR2 YFSETQ. The CDR3 runs to 15 residues. The CDR3 here is CASSLRAQAGEKLFF. CDR3 sequence (DNA): TGCGCCAGCAGCTTGAGAGCACAGGCCGGTGAAAAACTGTTTTTT.

This chain joins TRBV5-1 and TRBJ2-1; 9 bases match TRBD1. The trim removed 4 bases at V and 7 bases at J, leaving 9 bases unmatched. The CDR3 covers 15 residues. The germline gives CDR1 SGHRS, CDR2 YFSETQ. In nucleotides, the CDR3 is TGCGCCAGCAGCAATCCGGGACAGGGTTCTAATGAGCAGTTCTTC. Encoded protein: CASSNPGQGSNEQFF.

The rearrangement links TRBV6-6 to TRBJ2-5; 8 nucleotides align to TRBD1. V gave up 2 bases and J gave up 2 bases; unmatched junction bases: 4. CDR1 MNHNY and CDR2 SVGAGI come from the germline V gene (reference sequence). CDR3 size: 15 residues. CDR3 amino acids: CASSYPGTGQETQYF. CDR3 sequence (DNA): TGTGCCAGCAGTTACCCCGGGACAGGTCAAGAGACCCAGTACTTC.

This clone came up once. V is TRBV4-3 and J is TRBJ2-7; possibly TRBD2 for D (6 bases). V gave up 1 base and J gave up 0 bases, with 13 bases separating them. CDR1 is LGHNA and CDR2 is YSLEER in the germline V gene. The CDR3 sequence is 16 residues long. Here the CDR3 reads CASSQVSGVSSYEQYF. CDR3 nucleotide sequence: TGCGCCAGCAGCCAAGTATCGGGGGTCAGCTCCTACGAGCAGTACTTC.

In its sample, this clone was seen a few times. V and J are TRBV5-6 and TRBJ2-5; 11 nucleotides agree with TRBD2. Germline CDR1 reads SGHDT; CDR2 reads YYEEEE. J was trimmed by 5 bases and V by 4 bases; bases with no gene match: 13. This CDR3 is 17 amino acids long. CDR3 sequence reads: CASSPLTLAGGRETQYF. As DNA, the CDR3 is TGTGCCAGCAGCCCGCTCACATTAGCGGGGGGGCGGGAGACCCAGTACTTC.

The chain couples TRBV6-5 to TRBJ1-6, with TRBD1 identical over 7 bases. This CDR3 is 15 amino acids long. Trimming cost V 5 bases and J 13 bases; bases outside gene matches: 14. The germline V gene encodes CDR1 MNHEY and CDR2 SVGAGI. As DNA, the CDR3 is TGTGCCAGCAGTCGGGATCTGGCAGGGGGTAGCCCCCTCCACTTT. Amino acids: CASSRDLAGGSPLHF.